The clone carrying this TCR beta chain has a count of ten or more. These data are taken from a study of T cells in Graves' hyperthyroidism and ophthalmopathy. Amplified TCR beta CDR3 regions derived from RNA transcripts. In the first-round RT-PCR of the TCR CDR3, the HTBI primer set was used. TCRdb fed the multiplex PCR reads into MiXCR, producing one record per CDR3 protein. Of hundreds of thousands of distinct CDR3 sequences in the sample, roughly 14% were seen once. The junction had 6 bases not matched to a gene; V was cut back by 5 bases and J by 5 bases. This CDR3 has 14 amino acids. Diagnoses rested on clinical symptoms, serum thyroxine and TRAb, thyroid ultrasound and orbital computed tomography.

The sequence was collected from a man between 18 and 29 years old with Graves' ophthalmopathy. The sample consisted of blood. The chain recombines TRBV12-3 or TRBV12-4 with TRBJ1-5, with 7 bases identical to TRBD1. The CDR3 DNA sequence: TGTGCCAGCAGTCTACACAGGGGTGATCAGCCCCAGCATTTT. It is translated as CASSLHRGDQPQHF.